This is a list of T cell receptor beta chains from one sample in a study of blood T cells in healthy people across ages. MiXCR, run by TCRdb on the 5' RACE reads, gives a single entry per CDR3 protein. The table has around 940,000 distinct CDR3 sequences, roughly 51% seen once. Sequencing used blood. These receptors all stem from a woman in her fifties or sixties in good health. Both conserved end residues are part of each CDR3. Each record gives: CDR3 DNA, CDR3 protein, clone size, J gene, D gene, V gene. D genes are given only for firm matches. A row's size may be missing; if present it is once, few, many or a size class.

DNA: TGTGCCAGCAGCTCCACCGACGCCGGACGAGGTTCACCCCTCCACTTT
CDR3: CASSSTDAGRGSPLHF
size: .
J: TRBJ1-6
D: .
V: TRBV7-6

DNA: TGTGCCAACAGCTTCGGCAGTGGGGGAAATACACGAGAGACCCAGTACTTC
CDR3: CANSFGSGGNTRETQYF
size: .
J: TRBJ2-5
D: .
V: TRBV5-5

DNA: TGTGCCAGCAGCCACGCAGGGGGCCAATTCAAGTACTTC
CDR3: CASSHAGGQFKYF
size: .
J: TRBJ2-4
D: TRBD1
V: TRBV3-1

DNA: TGTGCCAGCAGGCTACCGGGACTATCCTACGAGCAGTACTTC
CDR3: CASRLPGLSYEQYF
size: few
J: TRBJ2-7
D: TRBD2
V: TRBV28

DNA: TGTGCCAGCACCCGGGACAATGTCCCCTACGAGCAGTACTTC
CDR3: CASTRDNVPYEQYF
size: .
J: TRBJ2-7
D: .
V: TRBV9

DNA: TGTGCCAGCAGCTTGTTCCTGGCGGGCACAGATACGCAGTATTTT
CDR3: CASSLFLAGTDTQYF
size: .
J: TRBJ2-3
D: .
V: TRBV5-6

DNA: TGTGCCAGCAGCTTTCGAGGGCCCCAGAGCACAGATACGCAGTATTTT
CDR3: CASSFRGPQSTDTQYF
size: .
J: TRBJ2-3
D: .
V: TRBV9

DNA: TGCGCCAGCAGCGGAAAGCGAGGAGAGCAGTACTTC
CDR3: CASSGKRGEQYF
size: .
J: TRBJ2-5
D: .
V: TRBV5-1

DNA: TGCGCCAGCAGGACCGGGACAGGGGTTACCACCGGGGAGCTGTTTTTT
CDR3: CASRTGTGVTTGELFF
size: few
J: TRBJ2-2
D: TRBD1
V: TRBV4-3

DNA: TGTGCCAGTTCACCCCAGGGCCTTCGGAACACCGGGGAGCTGTTTTTT
CDR3: CASSPQGLRNTGELFF
size: .
J: TRBJ2-2
D: .
V: TRBV28